This T cell receptor (beta chain) was recovered during a study of cytomegalovirus exposure and HLA in healthy donors. Study-wide points: In an earlier analysis, about 87% or about 30%: the productive usage of most TCR beta V segments.

Trimming took off 0 bases at V and 0 bases at J, with 11 bases between the two ends. Germline-derived CDR1 and CDR2 are LGHNA and YSLEER. This CDR3 contains 16 residues. Regarding this clone: Its antigen remains unidentified.

Use of 60 Vbeta and 13 Jbeta primers characterized the PCR. Assay: immunoSEQ multiplex PCR; the TCRdb copy retains only in-frame clones and omits some. Of some 130,000 clones detected, about 78% appear once; the ten largest clones hold approximately 1.2%. The chain uses TRBV4-3 and TRBJ1-2; tentatively, D is TRBD1 (5 bases). Sequencing was done on a sample of PBMCs. This TCR was recovered from a man aged 50-59 years in good health and CMV-seronegative. In DNA, the CDR3 is TGCGCCAGCAGCCAAGAAGCAGGGATAACTAACTATGGCTACACCTTC. Amino acid sequence: CASSQEAGITNYGYTF.